Shown below are 18 T cell receptor beta chains from a single sample sequenced in a study of somatic mutations in cytotoxic T cells in rheumatoid arthritis. Some clones are missing from TCRdb's copy, which holds only in-frame ones; the method was immunoSEQ multiplex PCR. Of some 10,000 clones listed, roughly 70% are singletons. Material for sequencing was CD8+ T cells sorted from blood. The receptor set was obtained from a man between 60 and 75 years old in good health.

The V and J genes are TRBV7-8 and TRBJ1-5; D ambiguous. CDR3 length: 12 residues. V lost 1 base to trimming and J lost 6 bases, with 4 bases between them. The germline gives CDR1 SGHVS, CDR2 FQNEAQ. Here the CDR3 DNA reads TGTGCCAGCAGCTTAGTCGGTCAGCCCCAGCATTTT. Amino acids: CASSLVGQPQHF.

The chain uses TRBV7-8 and TRBJ2-7, with a weak D call TRBD1 (5 bases). CDR1 is SGHVS, CDR2 FQNEAQ, per germline. The CDR3 has 17 residues. Trimming took 5 bases from V and 1 from J, leaving 21 bases between them. The CDR3 DNA reads as TGTGCCAGCAGCCGAAAATGGTTTGGGGCCTTATCCTACGAGCAGTACTTC. Translating gives CASSRKWFGALSYEQYF. The variable domain in full, with the rest retrieved from reference TRBV7-8 and TRBJ2-7, is GAGVSQSPRYKVAKRGQDVALRCDPISGHVSLFWYQQALGQGPEFLTYFQNEAQLDKSGLPSDRFFAERPEGSVSTLKIQRTQQEDSAVYLCASSRKWFGALSYEQYFGPGTRLTVT.

V gene TRBV7-9 combines with J gene TRBJ2-1, with D unclear. V was shortened by 0 bases and J by 0 bases, with 9 bases between the two germline ends. Germline CDR1 reads SEHNR; CDR2 reads FQNEAQ (reference sequence). CDR3 length: 16 residues. The CDR3 reads CASSLARVSSYNEQFF. DNA for the CDR3: TGTGCCAGCAGCTTAGCGCGCGTCAGCTCCTACAATGAGCAGTTCTTC.

The chain carries TRBV28 and TRBJ2-7; TRBD1 might be the D (6 bases). V lost 3 bases and J 3 bases, leaving 21 bases between the germline ends. Per germline, CDR1 MDHEN and CDR2 SYDVKM. The CDR3 has 17 amino acids. The CDR3 DNA reads as TGTGCCAGCAGTTTTCCCCCGGCCGGACAGACTCTCTACGAGCAGTACTTC. Residues: CASSFPPAGQTLYEQYF.

This clone was seen a few times. The chain is built from TRBV15 and TRBJ1-5; unclear D gene. The CDR3 is 16 residues long. Germline loops: CDR1 LNHNV, CDR2 YYDKDF (reference sequence). Trimming took off 0 bases at V and 0 bases at J, with 9 bases between the two ends. The CDR3 reads CATSRDKENSNQPQHF. The DNA for the CDR3 is TGTGCCACCAGCAGAGATAAGGAGAATAGCAATCAGCCCCAGCATTTT.

The rearrangement joins TRBV11-1 to TRBJ2-7; tentatively, D is TRBD1 (6 bases). Trimming pared 5 bases from V and 0 bases from J, leaving 11 bases between. Germline assignment: CDR1 SGHAT and CDR2 FQDESV (reference sequence). This CDR3 contains 14 residues. CDR3: CASSPGDNSYEQYF. CDR3 sequence (DNA): TGTGCCAGCAGCCCCGGGGACAACTCCTACGAGCAGTACTTC.

V and J are TRBV4-3 and TRBJ2-7; 9 bases map to TRBD2. The CDR3 runs to 16 residues. V shed 0 bases, J shed 3 bases, and the junction held 6 bases outside the gene matches. Germline loops: CDR1 LGHNA, CDR2 YSLEER. CDR3 residues: CASSQDYGTSLYEQYF. The CDR3 nucleotides are TGCGCCAGCAGCCAAGATTATGGGACTAGCCTCTACGAGCAGTACTTC.

V usage is TRBV11-3 and J usage is TRBJ2-5; D is tentatively TRBD1 or TRBD2 (6 bases each). The CDR3 covers 14 residues. The germline V gene has CDR1 SGHNT and CDR2 YENEEA. V gave up 4 bases and J gave up 5 bases, with 14 bases separating them. CDR3 region: CASSSGRGHETQYF. The CDR3 region has the DNA TGTGCCAGCAGCTCCGGCCGGGGGCATGAGACCCAGTACTTC. Supplemented by reference TRBV11-3 and TRBJ2-5, the full variable domain reads EAGVVQSPRYKIIEKKQPVAFWCNPISGHNTLYWYLQNLGQGPELLIRYENEEAVDDSQLPKDRFSAERLKGVDSTLKIQPAELGDSAVYLCASSSGRGHETQYFGPGTRLLVL.

The chain couples TRBV5-6 to TRBJ2-7, with 8 bases aligning to TRBD2. Germline V gene data show CDR1 as SGHDT and CDR2 as YYEEEE. Unmatched junction bases numbered 14, after V lost 4 bases and J lost 5 bases. The CDR3 contains 16 residues. The CDR3 region has the DNA TGTGCCAGCAGCCTCCCCGGGGTAGCGGGGTACCACGAGCAGTACTTC. Translation: CASSLPGVAGYHEQYF.

V usage is TRBV28 and J usage is TRBJ2-2; the D is unclear. The germline gives CDR1 MDHEN, CDR2 SYDVKM. Trimming left V 5 bases short and J 1 base short, with 8 bases between. The CDR3 is made up of 14 amino acids. The CDR3 here is CASSATENTGELFF. The CDR3 coding sequence is TGTGCCAGCAGTGCCACAGAGAACACCGGGGAGCTGTTTTTT.

V gene TRBV5-1 combines with J gene TRBJ2-3; D is uncertain. V shed 4 bases and J shed 0 bases, with 18 bases lying between them. Germline CDR1 and CDR2: SGHRS and YFSETQ. This CDR3 is 17 amino acids long. Here the CDR3 DNA reads TGCGCCAGCAGCCGAACCCCACTCCAATCCAGCACAGATACGCAGTATTTT. Encoded protein: CASSRTPLQSSTDTQYF.

This clone has only a few counts. The V and J genes are TRBV7-6 and TRBJ1-5, with D tentatively TRBD1 (6 bases). V was pared by 5 bases and J by 2 bases, with 13 bases between. Germline V gene sequence: CDR1 SGHVS, CDR2 FNYEAQ. The CDR3 spans 15 residues. DNA of the CDR3: TGTGCCAGCAGCCCCCAATCAGGGGGCAATCAGCCCCAGCATTTT. It translates to CASSPQSGGNQPQHF. The whole variable domain, filled in from reference TRBV7-6 and TRBJ1-5, reads GAGVSQSPRYKVTKRGQDVALRCDPISGHVSLYWYRQALGQGPEFLTYFNYEAQQDKSGLPNDRFSAERPEGSISTLTIQRTEQRDSAMYRCASSPQSGGNQPQHFGDGTRLSIL.

J is TRBJ2-7 and V is TRBV4-1, with D possibly TRBD2 on 6 matching bases. CDR3 length equals 14 residues. With 2 bases removed from V and 3 bases from J, the gap between germline ends came to 11 bases. Germline CDR1 MGHRA, CDR2 YSYEKL. In DNA form, the CDR3 reads TGCGCCAGCAGCCAATACGGGAGCGGCTACGAGCAGTACTTC. This translates into CASSQYGSGYEQYF.

A single count supports this clone. The chain employs TRBV7-2 and TRBJ2-7; 7 nucleotides line up with TRBD1. This CDR3 comprises 18 residues. Germline CDR1 reads SGHTA; CDR2 reads FQGNSA. With V trimmed by 1 base and J by 3 bases, 15 bases remained unmatched. The CDR3: CASSLDGLSGGTLYEQYF. For the CDR3, the DNA is TGTGCCAGCAGCTTAGATGGTCTGTCAGGGGGTACCCTCTACGAGCAGTACTTC.

The chain has TRBV27 and TRBJ2-1; D not certain. The CDR3 has 13 residues. Germline V CDR1 and CDR2: MNHEY, SMNVEV (reference sequence). Trimming stripped 0 bases from V and 4 bases from J, with 4 bases between. This CDR3 reads CASSLSEYNEQFF. The CDR3 DNA follows: TGTGCCAGCAGTTTATCGGAGTACAATGAGCAGTTCTTC.

This clone has only a few counts. This rearrangement joins TRBV7-9 to TRBJ2-7, with 8 bases matching TRBD2. V shed 5 bases and J 3 bases; nucleotides not matched to a gene: 3. Germline V lookup: CDR1 SEHNR, CDR2 FQNEAQ (reference sequence). The CDR3 is 13 amino acids. The CDR3 region is CASSDGTSYEQYF. As DNA, the CDR3 is TGTGCCAGCAGCGATGGGACTAGCTACGAGCAGTACTTC.

The rearrangement joins TRBV4-3 to TRBJ2-1; 11 bases are shared with TRBD1. Germline loops: CDR1 LGHNA, CDR2 YSLEER. This CDR3 comprises 16 residues. The junction had 6 bases not matched to a gene; V was cut back by 0 bases and J by 8 bases. CDR3 protein: CASSQERTGGFDEQFF. The CDR3 DNA follows: TGCGCCAGCAGCCAAGAAAGGACAGGGGGCTTCGATGAGCAGTTCTTC.

This clone has just one count. V gene TRBV7-6 combines with J gene TRBJ2-3; the D gene is possibly TRBD1 (6 bases). Trimming removed 2 bases at V and 3 bases at J, with 12 bases between. Germline V gives CDR1 SGHVS, CDR2 FNYEAQ. The CDR3 loop spans 15 amino acids. CDR3 amino acids: CASSLQQGRTDTQYF. The CDR3 coding sequence is TGTGCCAGCAGCTTACAGCAGGGGCGAACAGATACGCAGTATTTT.